The text below deals with one T cell receptor beta chain. TCRdb's table, derived via immunoSEQ multiplex PCR, lists solely in-frame clones and lacks some. The sample includes roughly 2,500,000 clones, 90% to 95% seen only once; the top ten take 0.36%. The data originate from a study of shared clonotypes between healthy human individuals. From germline, CDR1 is MDHEN and CDR2 SYDVKM. V lost 4 bases and J lost 9, with 13 bases in between. The CDR3 length is 13 residues. Source material: naive CD4+ T cells from PBMCs. This sample's subset: CD45RA+ positively selected. This receptor was obtained from a man aged 18 to 35 in good health. Some clones in this sample may be carry-over from other donors' samples. The genes are TRBV28 and TRBJ2-1; D remains ambiguous. The CDR3 spells CASSSSSLGEQFF. The CDR3 DNA is TGTGCCAGCAGTTCGAGTTCCTTGGGTGAGCAGTTCTTC.